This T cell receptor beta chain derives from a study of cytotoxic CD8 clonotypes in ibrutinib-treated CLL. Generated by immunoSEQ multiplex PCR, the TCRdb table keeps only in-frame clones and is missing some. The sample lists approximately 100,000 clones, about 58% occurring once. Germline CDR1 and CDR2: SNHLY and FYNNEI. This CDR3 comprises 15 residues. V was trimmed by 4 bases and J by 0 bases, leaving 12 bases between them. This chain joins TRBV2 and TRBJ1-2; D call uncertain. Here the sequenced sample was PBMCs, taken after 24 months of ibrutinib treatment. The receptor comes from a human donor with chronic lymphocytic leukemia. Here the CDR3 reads CASSGRQSANYGYTF. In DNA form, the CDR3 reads TGTGCCAGCAGTGGTCGGCAGTCAGCTAACTATGGCTACACCTTC.